The rows below give T cell receptor beta chains drawn from one sample of a study of T cells after yellow fever vaccination. Each CDR3 protein is one row after TCRdb ran MiXCR on the 5' RACE reads. This table has more than 350,000 distinct CDR3 sequences, 11% appearing once. The source was PBMCs, collected on the day of the first yellow fever vaccination. These receptors all come from a man younger than 35 who received the YFV17D yellow fever vaccine. Both conserved end residues are part of each CDR3. A D gene is named only where the DNA matches it firmly. Some rows mark clone size as missing; the rest say once, few, many or name a class of expanded clone.

v_call: TRBV5-6; clone_size: many; d_call: -; j_call: TRBJ2-7; cdr3_nt: TGTGCCAGCAGCTTGGTGTTGGCAGGGGATTATATGGGCGAGCAGTACTTC; cdr3_aa: CASSLVLAGDYMGEQYF
v_call: TRBV4-3; clone_size: -; d_call: TRBD1; j_call: TRBJ2-5; cdr3_nt: TGCGCCAGCAGCCGAGAACCCGGGACAGGGCAAGAGACCCAGTACTTC; cdr3_aa: CASSREPGTGQETQYF
v_call: TRBV9; clone_size: -; d_call: -; j_call: TRBJ2-1; cdr3_nt: TGTGCCAGCAGCGCCCCCAAGGGGGTCCTCTACAATGAGCAGTTCTTC; cdr3_aa: CASSAPKGVLYNEQFF
v_call: TRBV25-1; clone_size: -; d_call: TRBD2; j_call: TRBJ2-1; cdr3_nt: TGTGCCAGCAGTGCAACACCGGGGACTAGCGGGGCTGGCTCCTACAATGAGCAGTTCTTC; cdr3_aa: CASSATPGTSGAGSYNEQFF
v_call: TRBV2; clone_size: many; d_call: -; j_call: TRBJ1-5; cdr3_nt: TGTGCCAGCAAAATGGGCAGTACCTATCAGCCCCAGCATTTT; cdr3_aa: CASKMGSTYQPQHF
v_call: TRBV5-1; clone_size: -; d_call: TRBD1; j_call: TRBJ1-1; cdr3_nt: TGCGCCAGCAGCTTGGGCGGGACAGGGCGGCGGGATGCTTTCTTT; cdr3_aa: CASSLGGTGRRDAFF
v_call: TRBV4-2; clone_size: -; d_call: -; j_call: TRBJ2-3; cdr3_nt: TGTGCCACTTGGAACAATGCAGATACGCAGTATTTT; cdr3_aa: CATWNNADTQYF
v_call: TRBV7-9; clone_size: -; d_call: -; j_call: TRBJ2-4; cdr3_nt: TGTGCCAGCAGCTTAGTTGGCAGCAAAAACATTCAGTACTTC; cdr3_aa: CASSLVGSKNIQYF
v_call: TRBV3-1; clone_size: few; d_call: -; j_call: TRBJ1-6; cdr3_nt: TGTGCCAGCAGCCAAGAGCAGAGATCGAATTCACCCCTCCACTTT; cdr3_aa: CASSQEQRSNSPLHF
v_call: TRBV27; clone_size: few; d_call: TRBD2; j_call: TRBJ2-3; cdr3_nt: TGTGCCAGCAGTTTATGGGGTCTAGCGGGGGGCGATGGAGATACGCAGTATTTT; cdr3_aa: CASSLWGLAGGDGDTQYF
v_call: TRBV6-5; clone_size: -; d_call: -; j_call: TRBJ1-5; cdr3_nt: TGTGCCAGCAGGTACAGGGCCCTTCAGCCCCAGCATTTT; cdr3_aa: CASRYRALQPQHF
v_call: TRBV9; clone_size: few; d_call: TRBD2; j_call: TRBJ2-5; cdr3_nt: TGTGCCAGCAGCGCCGGGACTAGCGGGACTAATTGGGAGACCCAGTACTTC; cdr3_aa: CASSAGTSGTNWETQYF
v_call: TRBV5-1; clone_size: -; d_call: -; j_call: TRBJ2-7; cdr3_nt: TGCGCCAGCAGCTTGGACAGGCCGGCTACGGGCGAGCAGTACTTC; cdr3_aa: CASSLDRPATGEQYF
v_call: TRBV5-4; clone_size: many; d_call: -; j_call: TRBJ1-2; cdr3_nt: TGTGCCAGCAGCTTACAGGGAACCTACACCTTC; cdr3_aa: CASSLQGTYTF
v_call: TRBV29-1; clone_size: many; d_call: -; j_call: TRBJ1-2; cdr3_nt: TGCAGCGTTGAAGAAGACGAGGGAGTCAATGGCTACACCTTC; cdr3_aa: CSVEEDEGVNGYTF
v_call: TRBV5-1; clone_size: many; d_call: -; j_call: TRBJ2-5; cdr3_nt: TGCGCCAGCAGCTTGGAACAAGAGACCCAGTACTTC; cdr3_aa: CASSLEQETQYF
v_call: TRBV5-1; clone_size: once; d_call: TRBD2; j_call: TRBJ2-7; cdr3_nt: TGCGCCAGCAGCCCACTAGCGGTCTCCTACGAGCAGTACTTC; cdr3_aa: CASSPLAVSYEQYF
v_call: TRBV5-1; clone_size: few; d_call: -; j_call: TRBJ2-2; cdr3_nt: TGCGCCAGCAGCTTTGCGGGACAAGACACCGGGGAGCTGTTTTTT; cdr3_aa: CASSFAGQDTGELFF
v_call: TRBV29-1; clone_size: -; d_call: -; j_call: TRBJ1-1; cdr3_nt: TGCAGCGTTAGAAGCTTCGGGGGAAGGGACACTGAAGCTTTCTTT; cdr3_aa: CSVRSFGGRDTEAFF
v_call: TRBV9; clone_size: -; d_call: -; j_call: TRBJ2-1; cdr3_nt: TGTGCCAGCACCCAAGGGGGGGGCTCCTACAATGAGCAGTTCTTC; cdr3_aa: CASTQGGGSYNEQFF
v_call: TRBV5-1; clone_size: -; d_call: -; j_call: TRBJ1-2; cdr3_nt: TGCGCCAGCAGCTTGGGGACGGAGATCTATGGCTACACCTTC; cdr3_aa: CASSLGTEIYGYTF
v_call: TRBV7-9; clone_size: few; d_call: -; j_call: TRBJ2-3; cdr3_nt: TGTGCCAGCAGCTTAAACCCCTTGGGGACAGATACGCAGTATTTT; cdr3_aa: CASSLNPLGTDTQYF
v_call: TRBV4-3; clone_size: -; d_call: TRBD1; j_call: TRBJ1-1; cdr3_nt: TGCGCCAGCAGCACCCGGACAGGTTCAAACACTGAAGCTTTCTTT; cdr3_aa: CASSTRTGSNTEAFF
v_call: TRBV5-4; clone_size: -; d_call: -; j_call: TRBJ1-1; cdr3_nt: TGTGCCAGCAGCTCCGCCGGTGGGGCCGACACTGAAGCTTTCTTT; cdr3_aa: CASSSAGGADTEAFF
v_call: TRBV6-5; clone_size: many; d_call: -; j_call: TRBJ1-6; cdr3_nt: TGTGCCAGCAGTTATTTGAGGGTGTCAGGGAATAATTCACCCCTCCACTTT; cdr3_aa: CASSYLRVSGNNSPLHF
v_call: TRBV4-2; clone_size: many; d_call: -; j_call: TRBJ2-3; cdr3_nt: TGTGCCAGCAGCCAAGACGACAGGACTATCAGTACAGATACGCAGTATTTT; cdr3_aa: CASSQDDRTISTDTQYF
v_call: TRBV7-2; clone_size: -; d_call: -; j_call: TRBJ1-5; cdr3_nt: TGTGCCAGCAGCCGAACGGACGGGGGCAATCAGCCCCAGCATTTT; cdr3_aa: CASSRTDGGNQPQHF
v_call: TRBV20-1; clone_size: few; d_call: -; j_call: TRBJ1-3; cdr3_nt: TGCAGTGCTAAGGATGTGAACACCATATATTTT; cdr3_aa: CSAKDVNTIYF
v_call: TRBV7-2; clone_size: few; d_call: -; j_call: TRBJ1-1; cdr3_nt: TGTGCCAGCAGCTTAGTGGCCGGGGCCGACACTGAAGCTTTCTTT; cdr3_aa: CASSLVAGADTEAFF
v_call: TRBV4-2; clone_size: -; d_call: TRBD2; j_call: TRBJ2-5; cdr3_nt: TGTGCCAGCAGCCAAGGGGCTAGCGGGGGGTTTCGGGAGACCCAGTACTTC; cdr3_aa: CASSQGASGGFRETQYF
v_call: TRBV12-3/TRBV12-4; clone_size: few; d_call: -; j_call: TRBJ2-2; cdr3_nt: TGTGCCAGCAGTTGGGACAACACCGGGGAGCTGTTTTTT; cdr3_aa: CASSWDNTGELFF
v_call: TRBV6-5; clone_size: many; d_call: TRBD1; j_call: TRBJ2-3; cdr3_nt: TGTGCCAGCAGTTACGGGGACAGGGGAACGGGTACGCAGTATTTT; cdr3_aa: CASSYGDRGTGTQYF
v_call: TRBV6-1; clone_size: -; d_call: TRBD1; j_call: TRBJ1-2; cdr3_nt: TGTGCCAGTGGGAGGGGGCTCGACTATGGCTACACCTTC; cdr3_aa: CASGRGLDYGYTF
v_call: TRBV7-9; clone_size: -; d_call: TRBD1; j_call: TRBJ1-1; cdr3_nt: TGTGCCAGCAGACCACAGACAGGGACTTTGAACACTGAAGCTTTCTTT; cdr3_aa: CASRPQTGTLNTEAFF
v_call: TRBV7-2; clone_size: few; d_call: -; j_call: TRBJ1-5; cdr3_nt: TGTGCCAGCAGCTTAGTGGTTGGATTAGGTCAGCCCCAGCATTTT; cdr3_aa: CASSLVVGLGQPQHF
v_call: TRBV7-2; clone_size: few; d_call: -; j_call: TRBJ1-5; cdr3_nt: TGTGCCAGCAGCCCCGGGGAGTCGGGGAATCAGCCCCAGCATTTT; cdr3_aa: CASSPGESGNQPQHF
v_call: TRBV29-1; clone_size: -; d_call: TRBD1; j_call: TRBJ2-5; cdr3_nt: TGCAGCTCACAGGGGGTAACGTACCAAGAGACCCAGTACTTC; cdr3_aa: CSSQGVTYQETQYF
v_call: TRBV12-3/TRBV12-4; clone_size: -; d_call: -; j_call: TRBJ1-2; cdr3_nt: TGTGCCAGCAGTTTAGCAGACCGTCCTCACAAGTATGGCTACACCTTC; cdr3_aa: CASSLADRPHKYGYTF
v_call: TRBV5-1; clone_size: few; d_call: -; j_call: TRBJ2-3; cdr3_nt: TGCGCCAGCAGCTTGGCCGTCACAGGGGGGGTGGATACGCAGTATTTT; cdr3_aa: CASSLAVTGGVDTQYF
v_call: TRBV3-1; clone_size: few; d_call: -; j_call: TRBJ2-1; cdr3_nt: TGTGCCAGCAGCCAAGCAGGTTTGGGTGAGCAGTTCTTC; cdr3_aa: CASSQAGLGEQFF
v_call: TRBV7-6; clone_size: many; d_call: -; j_call: TRBJ2-3; cdr3_nt: TGTGCCAGCAGCCCACACACAGATACGCAGTATTTT; cdr3_aa: CASSPHTDTQYF
v_call: TRBV5-1; clone_size: few; d_call: TRBD1; j_call: TRBJ1-1; cdr3_nt: TGCGCCAGCAGCGAAGTACAGGGGGCCGGCACTGAAGCTTTCTTT; cdr3_aa: CASSEVQGAGTEAFF
v_call: TRBV7-8; clone_size: -; d_call: -; j_call: TRBJ1-1; cdr3_nt: TGTGCCAGCAGCCAAGGGGGTAGTACCACTGAAGCTTTCTTT; cdr3_aa: CASSQGGSTTEAFF
v_call: TRBV12-3/TRBV12-4; clone_size: few; d_call: -; j_call: TRBJ1-2; cdr3_nt: TGTGCCAGCAGTTTTGGCCCGTTGGACTATGGCTACACCTTC; cdr3_aa: CASSFGPLDYGYTF
v_call: TRBV5-5; clone_size: few; d_call: -; j_call: TRBJ2-7; cdr3_nt: TGTGCCAGCAGCGTCGGGACAACCAACTCCTACGAGCAGTACTTC; cdr3_aa: CASSVGTTNSYEQYF
v_call: TRBV6-5; clone_size: few; d_call: -; j_call: TRBJ2-3; cdr3_nt: TGTGCCAGCAGTTACTCCGACATTGGAGATACGCAGTATTTT; cdr3_aa: CASSYSDIGDTQYF
v_call: TRBV20-1; clone_size: -; d_call: -; j_call: TRBJ2-5; cdr3_nt: TGCAGTGCTAGATTCTCGTGGTTAGAGACCCAGTACTTC; cdr3_aa: CSARFSWLETQYF